This T cell receptor beta chain was identified during a study of T cells in Graves' hyperthyroidism and ophthalmopathy. Whole-study results and caveats: The model identified upcoming ophthalmopathy a median about six months ahead of onset.

RNA transcripts provided the source from which TCR beta CDR3 regions were amplified. Carried out on the TCR CDR3, a first-round RT-PCR used the HTBI primer set. TCRdb itself ran the multiplex PCR reads through MiXCR, one entry per CDR3 protein. The sample consists of fewer than 750,000 distinct CDR3 sequences, over 12% of them appearing once. This clonotype was seen ten or more times. Its antigen is as yet unknown. The origin of this receptor is a woman aged 40 to 50 with Graves' ophthalmopathy. Source material: blood.

The CDR3 loop reads CASSYGLPSAYGYTF. CDR3 DNA: TGTGCCAGCAGTTACGGGTTACCCTCCGCCTATGGCTACACCTTC. The rearrangement uses TRBV6-5 and TRBJ1-2, with unresolved D. The V end lost 2 bases, the J end lost 4 bases, and 14 bases lay between the germline ends. Germline V gives CDR1 MNHEY, CDR2 SVGAGI. CDR3 size: 15 residues.